This T cell receptor (beta chain) was sequenced during a study of T cells of healthy individuals (dated by TCRdb to 2016 to 2019). The library relied on 5' RACE. The sequencing machine was an Illumina MiSeq. TCRdb reprocessing: public reads trimmed at Q25 with fastp, clones called with MiXCR, in-frame beta chains kept. Merged by CDR3 protein, the rows form single entries marked with the most common genes and DNA. This sample gives about 82,000 distinct CDR3 sequences in total; 4% to 5.5% of them show up just once. Roughly 7.6% of the sample lies in the top ten. Of note for this clonotype: Its antigen target is currently unknown. A junction end diverges from the germline sequence, so it may reflect a read error.

From the germline V gene (reference sequence), CDR1 is MNHEY and CDR2 is SMNVEV. Including the terminal cysteine and phenylalanine, the CDR3 comprises 15 residues. Kept here is only the CDR3 DNA, which spans 45 bases and is read in frame from base 1. The source is a female donor in good health. This sequence uses TRBV27 and TRBJ1-3, and TRBD1 may be the D gene, going by 6 matching bases. CDR3 protein: CASSPGQSSGDTIYF. The DNA sequence is TGTGCCAGCAGTCCCGGACAGTCGAGTGGAGACACCATATATTTT.